This TCR beta chain came from a study of T cells expressing NK-cell markers. For the study at large: There were seven HCMV-seropositive donors and one seronegative donor among the eight sequenced.

Note on this clonotype: Antigen: not known.

Overall study results and limits: Whether expanded NKG2C+ T cell clones were HCMV specific stayed uncertain.

TCRdb re-called the 5' RACE reads; one entry per CDR3 protein, DNA not given. The listing contains about 260,000 distinct CDR3 sequences. Germline-derived CDR1 and CDR2 are MGHRA and YSYEKL. This CDR3 is built from 15 residues. This rearrangement joins TRBV4-1 to TRBJ1-6; TCRdb's D gene call, TRBD1, goes unchecked for lack of DNA. The sequenced material came from blood T cells: a sorted CD56 or NKG2C T cell subset, CD4+ or CD8+ T cells, or bulk PBMC T cells (not recorded which). This receptor was identified in a woman between 18 and 70 years old in good health. This CDR3 is CASSRQGTSNSPLHF.